This T cell receptor beta chain was recovered during a study of blood T cell repertoires in COVID-19. Study information: Nucleic acid was either cDNA or gDNA, and it came from T cells, B-cell-depleted T cells, or PBMCs.

Per the authors' pipeline: By means of reference gene primer amplification, nucleated cell counts were estimated. Generated by immunoSEQ multiplex PCR, the TCRdb table keeps only in-frame clones and is missing some. Clone size and the V and J calls come from that table; the DNA yielded D and trimming. The table has under 250,000 clones, roughly nine tenths seen once. The study recruited people aged about 18 to 95 years across approximately 25 US areas. Germline-derived CDR1 and CDR2 are SGHVS and FNYEAQ. The ends were cut back, 1 base at V and 7 bases at J, with 20 bases in the middle. The CDR3 is made up of 16 amino acids.

The specimen was PBMCs or T cells enriched from blood (not recorded which). This TCR was recovered from a woman between 18 and 29 years old in a cohort exposed to, infected with or recovered from COVID-19 (not recorded which). The V gene is TRBV7-6, the J gene TRBJ2-7, with TRBD1 as a possible D gene (6 bases). The CDR3 region is CASSLDRQALREEQYF. The CDR3 bases are TGTGCCAGCAGCTTAGATAGACAGGCCCTGAGAGAGGAGCAGTACTTC.